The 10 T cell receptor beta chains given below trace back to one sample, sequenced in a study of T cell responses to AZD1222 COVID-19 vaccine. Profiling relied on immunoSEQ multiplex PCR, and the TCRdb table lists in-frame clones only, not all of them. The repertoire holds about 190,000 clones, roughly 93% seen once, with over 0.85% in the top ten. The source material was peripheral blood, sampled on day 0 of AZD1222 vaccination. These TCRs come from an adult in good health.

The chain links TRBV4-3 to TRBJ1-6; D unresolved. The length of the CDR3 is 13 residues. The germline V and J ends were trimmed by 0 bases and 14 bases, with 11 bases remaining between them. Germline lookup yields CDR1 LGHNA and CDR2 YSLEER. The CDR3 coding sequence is TGCGCCAGCAGCCAAGATCGTTTGAAAGCCCTCCACTTT. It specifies CASSQDRLKALHF.

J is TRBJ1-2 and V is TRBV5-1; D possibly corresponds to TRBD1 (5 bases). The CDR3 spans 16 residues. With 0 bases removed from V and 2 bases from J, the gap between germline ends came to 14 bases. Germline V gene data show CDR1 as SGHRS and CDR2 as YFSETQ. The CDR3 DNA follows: TGCGCCAGCAGCTTGGGGGATACAGGTGCGAACTATGGCTACACCTTC. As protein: CASSLGDTGANYGYTF.

The CDR3 reads CASSRNPIGTGNEKLFF. The CDR3 DNA sequence: TGTGCCAGCAGCAGAAACCCGATAGGGACGGGGAATGAAAAACTGTTTTTT. This chain connects TRBV7-9 to TRBJ1-4, with D possibly TRBD1 on 5 matching bases. The V and J ends lost 5 bases and 5 bases respectively, with 21 bases between them. The germline CDR1 and CDR2 sequences are SEHNR and FQNEAQ (reference sequence). The CDR3 totals 17 residues.

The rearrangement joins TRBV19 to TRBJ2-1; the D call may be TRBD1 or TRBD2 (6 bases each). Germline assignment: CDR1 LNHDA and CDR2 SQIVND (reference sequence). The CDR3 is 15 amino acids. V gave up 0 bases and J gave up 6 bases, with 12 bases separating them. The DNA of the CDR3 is TGTGCCAGTAGTATAGACAGGGGAGGTGGCAATGAGCAGTTCTTC. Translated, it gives CASSIDRGGGNEQFF.

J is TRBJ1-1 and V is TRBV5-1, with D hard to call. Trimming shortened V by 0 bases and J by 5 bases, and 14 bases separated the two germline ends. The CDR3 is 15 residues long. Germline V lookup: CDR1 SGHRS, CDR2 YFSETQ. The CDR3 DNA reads TGCGCCAGCAGCTTGGAAGGCTCACTAAAGACTGAAGCTTTCTTT. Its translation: CASSLEGSLKTEAFF.

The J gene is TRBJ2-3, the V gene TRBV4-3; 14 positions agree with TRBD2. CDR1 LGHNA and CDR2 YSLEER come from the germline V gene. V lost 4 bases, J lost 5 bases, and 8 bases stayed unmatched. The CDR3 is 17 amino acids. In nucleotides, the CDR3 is TGCGCCAGCAGCCCACGACTAGCGGGGGGGCTTGGAGATACGCAGTATTTT. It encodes CASSPRLAGGLGDTQYF.

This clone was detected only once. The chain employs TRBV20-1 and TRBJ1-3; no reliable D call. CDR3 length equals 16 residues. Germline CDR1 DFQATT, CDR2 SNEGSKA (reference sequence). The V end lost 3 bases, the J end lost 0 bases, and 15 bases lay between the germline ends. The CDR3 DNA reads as TGCAGTGCTAGTGACCCGCAGAAGACCTCTGGAAACACCATATATTTT. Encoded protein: CSASDPQKTSGNTIYF.

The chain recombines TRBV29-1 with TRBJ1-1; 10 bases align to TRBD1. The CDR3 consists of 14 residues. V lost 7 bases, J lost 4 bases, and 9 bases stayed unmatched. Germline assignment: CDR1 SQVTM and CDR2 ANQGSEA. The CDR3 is CSALGGTGATEAFF. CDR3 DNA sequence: TGCAGCGCATTGGGAGGGACAGGGGCCACTGAAGCTTTCTTT.

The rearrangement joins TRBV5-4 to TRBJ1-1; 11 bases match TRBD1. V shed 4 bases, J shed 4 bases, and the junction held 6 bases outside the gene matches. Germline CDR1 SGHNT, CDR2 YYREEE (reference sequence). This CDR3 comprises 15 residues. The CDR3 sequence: CASSLRDRGFTEAFF. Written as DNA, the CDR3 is TGTGCCAGCAGCCTCCGGGACAGGGGGTTCACTGAAGCTTTCTTT.

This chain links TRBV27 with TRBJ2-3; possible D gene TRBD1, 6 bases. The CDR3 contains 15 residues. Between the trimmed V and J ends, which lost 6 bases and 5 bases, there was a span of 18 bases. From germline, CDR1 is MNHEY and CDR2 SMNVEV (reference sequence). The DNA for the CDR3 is TGTGCCAGCAGCCCACAGGGTCTAGCAGGAGATACGCAGTATTTT. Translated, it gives CASSPQGLAGDTQYF.